Sequencing of this T cell receptor (beta chain) was carried out in a study of human T cells and chemical hapten exposure. With regard to this clonotype: What it binds is not known.

The total RNA was obtained from whole blood that was not fractionated. Separate cDNA molecules received unique molecular identifiers, which the library attached to them. Source study methods: A per-sample median of 95,638 TCRs was observed, with a range of roughly 20,000 to 690,600. TCRdb fed the reads into MiXCR, producing one record per CDR3 protein. Clone size and V and J calls follow TCRdb, not the original study. The sample records 95,000 to 150,000 distinct CDR3 sequences, roughly 8.5% being singletons. Study results and caveats: DPC sensitization left the count of TCRs above 1 in 1000 unchanged.

The sequence was obtained from a human donor in good health. Some clones in this sample may be carry-over from other donors' samples. Source material: whole blood.

The CDR3 DNA is TGCGCCAGCAGCTCCGGGACAGGCCAAGAGACCCAGTACTTC. Translating gives CASSSGTGQETQYF. V is TRBV5-1 and J is TRBJ2-5; 8 bases fit TRBD1. CDR3 length: 14 residues. J gave up 1 base and V 3 bases, and 2 bases lay outside the gene matches. CDR1 is SGHRS and CDR2 is YFSETQ in the germline V gene.